This T cell receptor (beta chain) appears in the sequencing data of a study of blood T cell repertoires in COVID-19. As for the study in general: Sources were T cells, B-cell-depleted T cells, or PBMCs; the material itself was cDNA or gDNA.

Participants' reported clinical history set cohort assignment. This CDR3 contains 15 residues. CDR1 SGHNT and CDR2 YYREEE come from the germline V gene (reference sequence). V was pared by 1 base and J by 8 bases, with 2 bases of the junction left unmatched. The protocol was immunoSEQ multiplex PCR, while the TCRdb copy is restricted to in-frame clones and leaves out a portion. The sample lists some 220,000 clones; roughly 80% were seen once. The V gene is TRBV5-4, the J gene TRBJ2-1; 14 positions match TRBD2. This sequence was found in a woman aged 40 to 49 with acute COVID-19. Sequencing was done on a sample of PBMCs or T cells enriched from blood (not recorded which). The CDR3 here is CASSLMTSGRDEQFF. Here the CDR3 DNA reads TGTGCCAGCAGCTTGATGACTAGCGGGAGGGATGAGCAGTTCTTC. Filled out from reference TRBV5-4 and TRBJ2-1, the complete variable domain reads ETGVTQSPTHLIKTRGQQVTLRCSSQSGHNTVSWYQQALGQGPQFIFQYYREEENGRGNFPPRFSGLQFPNYSSELNVNALELDDSALYLCASSLMTSGRDEQFFGPGTRLTVL.